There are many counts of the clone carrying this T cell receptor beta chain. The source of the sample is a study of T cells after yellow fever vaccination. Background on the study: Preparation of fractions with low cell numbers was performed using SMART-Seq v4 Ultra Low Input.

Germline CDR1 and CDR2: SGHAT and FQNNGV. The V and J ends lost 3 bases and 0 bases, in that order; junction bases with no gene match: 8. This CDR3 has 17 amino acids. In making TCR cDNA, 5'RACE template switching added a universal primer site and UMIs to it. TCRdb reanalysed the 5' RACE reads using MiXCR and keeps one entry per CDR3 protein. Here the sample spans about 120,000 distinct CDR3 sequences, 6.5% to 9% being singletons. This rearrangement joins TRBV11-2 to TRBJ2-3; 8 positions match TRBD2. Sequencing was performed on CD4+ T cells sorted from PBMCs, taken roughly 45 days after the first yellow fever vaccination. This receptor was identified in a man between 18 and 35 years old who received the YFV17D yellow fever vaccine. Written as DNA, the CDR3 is TGTGCCAGCAGCTTCGCAAAGACGGGAGGGAGCACAGATACGCAGTATTTT. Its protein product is CASSFAKTGGSTDTQYF.